This TCR beta chain originates from a study of cytomegalovirus exposure and HLA in healthy donors. Study-wide points: Common viral pathogens were later found to be apparently linked to several of the most significant clusters.

In the case of this clone: Antigen: not known.

60 Vbeta and 13 Jbeta primers were used in PCR. The assay was immunoSEQ multiplex PCR, and TCRdb's table has in-frame clones only and misses some. This table has about 150,000 clones, 60% to 85% appearing once. The CDR3 has 15 amino acids. Germline V gives CDR1 KGHSH, CDR2 LQKENI. The junction had 4 bases not matched to a gene; V was cut back by 1 base and J by 7 bases. The sequenced material came from PBMCs. The clonotype comes from a woman aged 40 to 50 in good health and CMV-seronegative. The rearrangement uses TRBV18 and TRBJ1-6; 7 bases are a match to TRBD1. The CDR3 coding sequence is TGTGCCAGCTCACCACTCGAGACAGGGAATTCACCCCTCCACTTT. Amino acid sequence: CASSPLETGNSPLHF.